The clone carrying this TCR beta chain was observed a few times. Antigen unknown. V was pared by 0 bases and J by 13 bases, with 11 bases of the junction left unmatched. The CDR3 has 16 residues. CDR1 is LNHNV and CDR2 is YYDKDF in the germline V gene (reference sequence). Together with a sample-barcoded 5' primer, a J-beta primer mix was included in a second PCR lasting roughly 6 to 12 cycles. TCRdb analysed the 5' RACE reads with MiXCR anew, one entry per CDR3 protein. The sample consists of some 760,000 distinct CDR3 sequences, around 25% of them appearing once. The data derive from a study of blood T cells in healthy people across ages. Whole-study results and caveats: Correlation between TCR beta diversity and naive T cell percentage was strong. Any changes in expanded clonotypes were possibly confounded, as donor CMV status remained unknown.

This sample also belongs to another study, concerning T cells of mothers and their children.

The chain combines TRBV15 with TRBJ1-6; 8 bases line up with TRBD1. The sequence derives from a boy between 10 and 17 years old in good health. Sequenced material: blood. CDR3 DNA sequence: TGTGCCACCAGCAGAGATTTTCCAGGGACAGGTAGTCCCCTCCACTTT. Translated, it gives CATSRDFPGTGSPLHF.